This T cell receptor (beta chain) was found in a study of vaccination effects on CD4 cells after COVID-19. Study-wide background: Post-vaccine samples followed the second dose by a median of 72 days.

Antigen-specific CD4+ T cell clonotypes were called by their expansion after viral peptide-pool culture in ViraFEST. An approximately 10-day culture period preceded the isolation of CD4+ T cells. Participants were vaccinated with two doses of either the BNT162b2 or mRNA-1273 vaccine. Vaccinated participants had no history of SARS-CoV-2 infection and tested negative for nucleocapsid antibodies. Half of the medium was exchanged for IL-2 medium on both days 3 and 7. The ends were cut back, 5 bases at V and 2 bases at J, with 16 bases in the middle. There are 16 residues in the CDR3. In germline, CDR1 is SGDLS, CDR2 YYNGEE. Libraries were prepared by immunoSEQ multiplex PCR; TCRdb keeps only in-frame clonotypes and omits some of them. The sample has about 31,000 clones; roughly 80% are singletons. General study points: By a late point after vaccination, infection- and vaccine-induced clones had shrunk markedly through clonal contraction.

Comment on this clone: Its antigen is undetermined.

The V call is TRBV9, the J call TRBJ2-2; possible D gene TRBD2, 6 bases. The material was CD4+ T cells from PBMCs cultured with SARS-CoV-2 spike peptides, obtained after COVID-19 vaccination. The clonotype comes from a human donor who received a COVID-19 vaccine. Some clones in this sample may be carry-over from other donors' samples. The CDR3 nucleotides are TGTGCCAGCAGTTTTCCGGGACTGAAAAACACCGGGGAGCTGTTTTTT. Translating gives CASSFPGLKNTGELFF.